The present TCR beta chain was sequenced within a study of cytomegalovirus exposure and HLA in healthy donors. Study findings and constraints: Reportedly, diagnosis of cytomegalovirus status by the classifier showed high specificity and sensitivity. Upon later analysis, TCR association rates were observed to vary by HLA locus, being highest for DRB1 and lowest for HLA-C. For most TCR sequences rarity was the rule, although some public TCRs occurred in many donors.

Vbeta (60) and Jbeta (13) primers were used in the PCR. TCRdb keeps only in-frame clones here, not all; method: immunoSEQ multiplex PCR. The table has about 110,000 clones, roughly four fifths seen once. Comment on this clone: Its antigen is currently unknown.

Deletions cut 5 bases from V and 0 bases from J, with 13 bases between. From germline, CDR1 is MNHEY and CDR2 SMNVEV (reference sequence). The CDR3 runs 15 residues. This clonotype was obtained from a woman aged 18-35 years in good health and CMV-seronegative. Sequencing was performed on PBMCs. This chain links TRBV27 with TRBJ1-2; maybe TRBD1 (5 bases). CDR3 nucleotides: TGTGCCAGCAGTCCGGGGGACGGCTCTAACTATGGCTACACCTTC. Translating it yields CASSPGDGSNYGYTF.